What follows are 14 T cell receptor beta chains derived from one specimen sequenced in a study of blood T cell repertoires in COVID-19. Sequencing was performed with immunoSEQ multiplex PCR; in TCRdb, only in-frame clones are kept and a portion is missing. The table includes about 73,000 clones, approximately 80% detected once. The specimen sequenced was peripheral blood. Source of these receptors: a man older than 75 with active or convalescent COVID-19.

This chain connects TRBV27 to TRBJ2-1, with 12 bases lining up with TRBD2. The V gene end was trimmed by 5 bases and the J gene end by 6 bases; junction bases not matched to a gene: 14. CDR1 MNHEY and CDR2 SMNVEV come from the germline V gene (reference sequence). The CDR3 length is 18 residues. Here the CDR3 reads CASSTRTSGNRGSNEQFF. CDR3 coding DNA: TGTGCCAGCAGTACGCGGACTAGCGGGAACAGAGGAAGCAATGAGCAGTTCTTC.

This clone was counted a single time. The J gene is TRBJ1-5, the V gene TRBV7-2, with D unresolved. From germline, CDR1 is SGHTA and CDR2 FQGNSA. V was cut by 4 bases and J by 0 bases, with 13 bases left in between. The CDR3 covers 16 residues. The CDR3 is CASSSLGGHSNQPQHF. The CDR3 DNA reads TGTGCCAGCAGCTCCCTTGGCGGCCATAGCAATCAGCCCCAGCATTTT.

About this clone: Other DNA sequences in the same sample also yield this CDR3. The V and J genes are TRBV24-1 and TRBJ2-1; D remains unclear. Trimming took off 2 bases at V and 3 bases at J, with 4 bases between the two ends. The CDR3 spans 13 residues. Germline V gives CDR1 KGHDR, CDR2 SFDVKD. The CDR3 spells CATSDSSYNEQFF. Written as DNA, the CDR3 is TGTGCCACCAGTGATTCCAGCTACAATGAGCAGTTCTTC.

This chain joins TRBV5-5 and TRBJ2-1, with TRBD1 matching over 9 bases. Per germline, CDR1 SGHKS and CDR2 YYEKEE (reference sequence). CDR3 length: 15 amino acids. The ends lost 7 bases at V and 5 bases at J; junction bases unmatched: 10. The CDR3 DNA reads TGTGCCAGCGGGTGGGGACAGGGTTTACACAATGAGCAGTTCTTC. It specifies CASGWGQGLHNEQFF.

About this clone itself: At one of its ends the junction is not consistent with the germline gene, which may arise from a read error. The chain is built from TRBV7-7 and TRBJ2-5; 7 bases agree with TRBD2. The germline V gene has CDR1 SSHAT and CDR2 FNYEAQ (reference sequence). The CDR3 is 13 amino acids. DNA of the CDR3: TGTGCTAGCAGCCTCACTAGCGCGGAGACCCAGTACTTC. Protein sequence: CASSLTSAETQYF.

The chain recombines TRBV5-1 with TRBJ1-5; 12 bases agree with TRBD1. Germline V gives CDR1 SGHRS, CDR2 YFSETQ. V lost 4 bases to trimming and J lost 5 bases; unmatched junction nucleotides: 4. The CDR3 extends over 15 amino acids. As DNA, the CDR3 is TGCGCCAGCAGCAACGGGACAGGGGGCTATCAGCCCCAGCATTTT. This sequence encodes CASSNGTGGYQPQHF. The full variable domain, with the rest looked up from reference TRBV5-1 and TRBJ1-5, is KAGVTQTPRYLIKTRGQQVTLSCSPISGHRSVSWYQQTPGQGLQFLFEYFSETQRNKGNFPGRFSGRQFSNSRSEMNVSTLELGDSALYLCASSNGTGGYQPQHFGDGTRLSIL.

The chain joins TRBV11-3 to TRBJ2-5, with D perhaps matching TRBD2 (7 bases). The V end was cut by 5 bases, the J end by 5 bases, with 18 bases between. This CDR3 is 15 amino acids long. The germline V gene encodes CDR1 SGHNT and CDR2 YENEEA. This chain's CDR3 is CASSPGLAGAETQYF. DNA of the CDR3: TGTGCCAGCAGCCCCGGTCTCGCGGGGGCCGAGACCCAGTACTTC.

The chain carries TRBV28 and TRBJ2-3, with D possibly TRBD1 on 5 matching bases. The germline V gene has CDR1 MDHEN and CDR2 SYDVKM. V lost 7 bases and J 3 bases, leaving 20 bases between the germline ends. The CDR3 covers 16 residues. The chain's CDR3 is CASTPLSGLGTDTQYF. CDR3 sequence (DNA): TGTGCCAGCACCCCGCTTTCAGGGTTGGGGACAGATACGCAGTATTTT.

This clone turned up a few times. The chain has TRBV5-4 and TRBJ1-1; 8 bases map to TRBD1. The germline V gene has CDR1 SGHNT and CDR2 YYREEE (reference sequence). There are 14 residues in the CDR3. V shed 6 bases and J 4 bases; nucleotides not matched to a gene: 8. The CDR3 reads CASNPGQGRTEAFF. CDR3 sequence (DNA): TGTGCCAGCAACCCCGGACAGGGTCGCACTGAAGCTTTCTTT.

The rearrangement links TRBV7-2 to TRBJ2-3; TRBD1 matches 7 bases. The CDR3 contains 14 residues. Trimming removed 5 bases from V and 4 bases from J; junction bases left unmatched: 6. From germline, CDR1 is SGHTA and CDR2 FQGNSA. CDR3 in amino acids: CASSLDRSSDTQYF. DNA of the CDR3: TGTGCCAGCAGCCTGGACAGGAGCTCAGATACGCAGTATTTT. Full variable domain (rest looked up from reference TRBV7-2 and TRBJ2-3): GAGVSQSPSNKVTEKGKDVELRCDPISGHTALYWYRQSLGQGLEFLIYFQGNSAPDKSGLPSDRFSAERTGGSVSTLTIQRTQQEDSAVYLCASSLDRSSDTQYFGPGTRLTVL.

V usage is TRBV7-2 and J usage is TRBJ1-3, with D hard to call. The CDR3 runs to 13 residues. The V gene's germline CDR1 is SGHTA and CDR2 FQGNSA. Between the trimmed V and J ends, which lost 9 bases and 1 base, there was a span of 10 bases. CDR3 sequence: CASTEESGNTIYF. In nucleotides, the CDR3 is TGTGCCAGTACTGAGGAATCTGGAAACACCATATATTTT.

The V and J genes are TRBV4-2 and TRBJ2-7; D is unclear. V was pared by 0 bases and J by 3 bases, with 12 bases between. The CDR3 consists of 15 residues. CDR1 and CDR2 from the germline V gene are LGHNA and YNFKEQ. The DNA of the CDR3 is TGTGCCAGCAGCCAAGATATCGGTTATAGCTACGAGCAGTACTTC. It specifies CASSQDIGYSYEQYF.

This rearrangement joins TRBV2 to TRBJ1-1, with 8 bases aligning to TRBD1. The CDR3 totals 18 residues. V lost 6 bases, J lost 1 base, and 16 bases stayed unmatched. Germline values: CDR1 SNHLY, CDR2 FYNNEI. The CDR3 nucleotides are TGTGCCAGCAGGATTAACACCGGGACAGGCAAAAAGAACACTGAAGCTTTCTTT. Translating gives CASRINTGTGKKNTEAFF. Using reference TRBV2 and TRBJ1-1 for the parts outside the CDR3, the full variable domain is EPEVTQTPSHQVTQMGQEVILRCVPISNHLYFYWYRQILGQKVEFLVSFYNNEISEKSEIFDDQFSVERPDGSNFTLKIRSTKLEDSAMYFCASRINTGTGKKNTEAFFGQGTRLTVV.

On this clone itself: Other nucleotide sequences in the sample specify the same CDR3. CDR3 in amino acids: CATSRGQGETQYF. DNA of the CDR3: TGTGCCACCAGCAGAGGACAGGGGGAGACCCAGTACTTC. The rearrangement uses TRBV15 and TRBJ2-5; 8 nucleotides line up with TRBD1. V gave up 1 base and J gave up 5 bases; unmatched junction bases: 0. The V gene's germline CDR1 is LNHNV and CDR2 YYDKDF (reference sequence). This CDR3 spans 13 amino acids.